This TCR beta chain emerged from a study of response to subunit inactivated influenza vaccine. The CDR3 has 14 amino acids. Germline CDR1 and CDR2: ENHRY and SYGVKD. V lost 3 bases and J lost 4, with 12 bases in between. TCRdb independently ran MiXCR on the RT-PCR reads; one entry per CDR3 protein. The sample carries 500,000 to 600,000 distinct CDR3 sequences, less than 8% recorded once. The clonotype originates from a man between 50 and 75 years old who received an inactivated influenza vaccine. The gene calls are TRBV10-3 and TRBJ1-1; D might be TRBD1 (5 bases). The sequencing used PBMCs from blood, collected less than 25 months after vaccination. The CDR3 nucleotides are TGTGCCATCAGTGACCTCCAGGGTGCCACTGAAGCTTTCTTT. This codes for CAISDLQGATEAFF.